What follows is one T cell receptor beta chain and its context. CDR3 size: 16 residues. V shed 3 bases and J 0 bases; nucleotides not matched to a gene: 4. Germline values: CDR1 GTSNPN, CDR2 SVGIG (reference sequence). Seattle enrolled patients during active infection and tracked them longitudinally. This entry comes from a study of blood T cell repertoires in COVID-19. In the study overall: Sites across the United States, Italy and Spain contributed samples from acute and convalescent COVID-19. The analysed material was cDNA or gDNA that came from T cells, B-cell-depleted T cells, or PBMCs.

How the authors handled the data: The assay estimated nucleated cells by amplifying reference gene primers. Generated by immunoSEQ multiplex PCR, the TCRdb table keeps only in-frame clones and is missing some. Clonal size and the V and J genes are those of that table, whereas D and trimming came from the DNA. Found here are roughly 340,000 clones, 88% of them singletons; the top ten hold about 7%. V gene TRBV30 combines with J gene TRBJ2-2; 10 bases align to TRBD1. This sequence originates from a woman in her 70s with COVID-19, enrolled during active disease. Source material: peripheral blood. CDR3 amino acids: CAWSRDRGTNTGELFF. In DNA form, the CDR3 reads TGTGCCTGGAGCCGGGACAGGGGTACGAACACCGGGGAGCTGTTTTTT.